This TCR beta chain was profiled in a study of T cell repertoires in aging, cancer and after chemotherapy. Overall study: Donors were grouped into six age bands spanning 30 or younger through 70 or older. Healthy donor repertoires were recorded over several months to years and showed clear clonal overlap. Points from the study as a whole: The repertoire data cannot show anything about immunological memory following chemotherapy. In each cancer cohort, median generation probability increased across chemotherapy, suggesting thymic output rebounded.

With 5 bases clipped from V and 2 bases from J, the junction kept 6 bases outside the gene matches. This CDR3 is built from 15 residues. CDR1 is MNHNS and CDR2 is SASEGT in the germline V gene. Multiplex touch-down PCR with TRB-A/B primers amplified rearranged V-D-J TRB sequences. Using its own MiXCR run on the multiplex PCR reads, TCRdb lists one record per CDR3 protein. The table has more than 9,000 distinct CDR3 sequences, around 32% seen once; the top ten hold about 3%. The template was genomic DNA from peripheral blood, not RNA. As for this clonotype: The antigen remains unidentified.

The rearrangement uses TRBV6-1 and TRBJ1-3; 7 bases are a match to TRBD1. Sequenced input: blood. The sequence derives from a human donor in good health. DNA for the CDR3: TGTGCCAGCAGTTATACCGGGACAGCTGGAAACACCATATATTTT. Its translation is CASSYTGTAGNTIYF.